This T cell receptor (beta chain) was recovered during a study of response to subunit inactivated influenza vaccine. This clonotype has more than one count but fewer than ten. At one of its ends the junction is not consistent with the germline gene, which may arise from a read error. In TCRdb, the RT-PCR reads were re-called with MiXCR into one record per CDR3 protein. The sample lists about 520,000 distinct CDR3 sequences, roughly 7.9% occurring once. This sequence was found in a man aged 50 to 75 who received an inactivated influenza vaccine. Sequencing used PBMCs from blood, obtained 23 to 25 months after vaccination.

DNA for the CDR3: TGTGCCAGCAGTCCCGGGGTAGCGGGGGGCCTTCACTTC. It encodes CASSPGVAGGLHF. V is TRBV12-3 or TRBV12-4 and J is TRBJ2-5, with TRBD2 identical over 10 bases. The CDR3 runs 13 residues.